This TCR beta chain comes out of a study of blood T cell repertoires in COVID-19. The wider study: Researchers got acute and convalescent COVID-19 samples from the United States, Italy and Spain. T cells, B-cell-depleted T cells, or PBMCs supplied cDNA or gDNA.

Study processing details: Researchers report that nucleated cell counts were estimated from reference gene primer amplification. The method was immunoSEQ multiplex PCR; TCRdb's version includes in-frame clones alone and lacks a portion of them. The V and J calls and clone size come from that table; D and trimming were worked out from the DNA. The sample has approximately 170,000 clones, under 85% seen once. CDR3 length: 18 residues. Unmatched junction bases numbered 19, after V lost 2 bases and J lost 8 bases. CDR1 is MDHEN, CDR2 SYDVKM, per germline. This sequence was found in a man in his 70s who had recovered from COVID-19. The V and J genes are TRBV28 and TRBJ1-2; 8 nucleotides line up with TRBD1. The sample comprised peripheral blood. The CDR3 is CASSLNNPGGDELGGYTF. DNA of the CDR3: TGTGCCAGCAGTTTAAATAATCCAGGGGGCGACGAGCTTGGGGGCTACACCTTC.